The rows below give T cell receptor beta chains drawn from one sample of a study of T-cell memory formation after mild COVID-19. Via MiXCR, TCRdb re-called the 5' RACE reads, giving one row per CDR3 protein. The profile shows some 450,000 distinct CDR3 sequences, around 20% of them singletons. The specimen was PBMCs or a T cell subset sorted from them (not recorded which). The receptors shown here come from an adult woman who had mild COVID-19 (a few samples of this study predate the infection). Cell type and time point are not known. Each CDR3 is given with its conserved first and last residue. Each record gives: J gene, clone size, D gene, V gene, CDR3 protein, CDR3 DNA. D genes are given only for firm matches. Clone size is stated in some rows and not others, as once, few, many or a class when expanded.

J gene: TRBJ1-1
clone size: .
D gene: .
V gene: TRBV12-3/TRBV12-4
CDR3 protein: CASSWAPGIAEAFF
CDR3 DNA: TGTGCCAGCAGTTGGGCGCCCGGAATCGCTGAAGCTTTCTTT

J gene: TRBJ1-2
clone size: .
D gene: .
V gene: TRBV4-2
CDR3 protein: CASSQSPPDQLRGYGYTF
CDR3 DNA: TGTGCCAGCAGCCAATCCCCCCCGGATCAGCTAAGGGGTTATGGCTACACCTTC

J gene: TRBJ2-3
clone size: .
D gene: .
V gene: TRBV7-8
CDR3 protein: CASSLWTSTDTQYF
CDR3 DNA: TGTGCCAGCAGCCTATGGACTAGCACAGATACGCAGTATTTT

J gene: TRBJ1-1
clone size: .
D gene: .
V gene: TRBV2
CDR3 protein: CASAMTPNTEAFF
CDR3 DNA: TGTGCCAGCGCTATGACACCGAACACTGAAGCTTTCTTT

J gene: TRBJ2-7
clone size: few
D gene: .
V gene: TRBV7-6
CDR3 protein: CASSLNRGRSYEQYF
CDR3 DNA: TGTGCCAGCAGCTTAAATCGGGGACGCTCCTACGAGCAGTACTTC

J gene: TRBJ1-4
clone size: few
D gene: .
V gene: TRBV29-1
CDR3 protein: CSAEDSNEKLFF
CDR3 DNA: TGCAGCGCTGAGGACAGTAATGAAAAACTGTTTTTT

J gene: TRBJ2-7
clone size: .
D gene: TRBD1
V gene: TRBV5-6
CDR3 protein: CASSPGDRTNYEQYF
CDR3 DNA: TGTGCCAGCAGCCCTGGGGACAGAACGAACTACGAGCAGTACTTC

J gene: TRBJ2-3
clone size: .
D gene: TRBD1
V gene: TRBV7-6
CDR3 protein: CASSPPGQSVPDTQYF
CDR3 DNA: TGTGCCAGCAGCCCGCCGGGACAGTCCGTCCCAGATACGCAGTATTTT

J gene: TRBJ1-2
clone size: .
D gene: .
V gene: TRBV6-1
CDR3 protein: CASSEELLYGYTF
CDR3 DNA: TGTGCCAGCAGCGAAGAGCTCCTCTATGGCTACACCTTC

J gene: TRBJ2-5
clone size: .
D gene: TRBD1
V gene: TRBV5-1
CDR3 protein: CASSLAPGGDRGREETQYF
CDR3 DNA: TGCGCCAGCAGCTTGGCTCCCGGGGGAGACAGGGGGCGCGAAGAGACCCAGTACTTC

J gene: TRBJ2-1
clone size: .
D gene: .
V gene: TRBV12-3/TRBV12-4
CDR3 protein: CASSSGPVDEQFF
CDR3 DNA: TGTGCCAGCAGCAGCGGACCGGTGGATGAGCAGTTCTTC

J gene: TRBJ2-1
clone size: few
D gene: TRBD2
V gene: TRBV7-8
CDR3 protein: CASSFPRGGYNEQFF
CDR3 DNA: TGTGCCAGCAGCTTTCCGCGGGGGGGCTACAATGAGCAGTTCTTC

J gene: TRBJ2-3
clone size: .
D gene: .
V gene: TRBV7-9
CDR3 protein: CASSLSPFPGAQYF
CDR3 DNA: TGTGCCAGCAGCTTAAGCCCGTTCCCTGGGGCGCAGTATTTT

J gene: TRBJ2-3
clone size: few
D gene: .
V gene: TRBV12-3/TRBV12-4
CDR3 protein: CASSWGESDTQYF
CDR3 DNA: TGTGCCAGCAGCTGGGGCGAGTCGGATACGCAGTATTTT

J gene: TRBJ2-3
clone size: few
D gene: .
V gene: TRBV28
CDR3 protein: CASSYIATSTDTQYF
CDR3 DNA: TGTGCCAGCAGTTATATAGCGACTAGCACAGATACGCAGTATTTT